The present TCR beta chain was sequenced within a study of neurological immune-mediated disorders (dated by TCRdb to the late 2010s). With respect to the entire study: Peripheral blood TCR-beta repertoires from HTLV-I-associated myelopathy (HAM/TSP) patients, multiple sclerosis patients and healthy controls were compared by UMI-based sequencing. Alongside PBMC samples, the set of some 97 TCR-beta libraries contained longitudinal samples, technical triplicates, and paired CD4+ and CD8+ T-cell subsets that had been sorted. Of the approximately 68 subjects in the cohort, about 14 were HAM/TSP patients, some 35 were multiple sclerosis patients, and some 20 were healthy controls.

To synthesize cDNA, template-switch 5'RACE was performed with a primer carrying a 10-nucleotide random unique molecular identifier so that each TCR transcript was tagged. Every sequencing run covered 15-18 subjects and yielded more than 160 million TCR-beta sequences. The RNeasy kit was used to extract total RNA. The KAPA Real-time Library Amplification kit was used to amplify TCR-beta VDJ regions with primers targeting the TCR constant region and the 5'RACE anchor. Sample indexes and Illumina adaptors were added in a first PCR, after which library yield was increased in a second PCR. The roughly 650 bp TCR product was size-selected on a 2% E-gel SizeSelection system after Ampure bead purification. Library quality was checked on a Bioanalyzer, concentration was measured with Qubit, and libraries were quantified with the Kapa Library Quantification kit before pooling. Libraries were sequenced paired-end 2 x 150 bp on an Illumina HiSeq 2500. To increase sequence diversity, roughly 23-30% phiX was spiked into each library pool. The source study handled its data this way. The quality-filtered reads were processed with the UMI-based MiGEC pipeline, whose error correction step removed more than 80% of the raw TCR sequences. IMGT germline references were used for alignment of VDJ genes, and clonotypes were defined by a unique CDR3 amino acid sequence together with V-J genes. Clonal expansion, Shannon diversity, and CDR3 relatedness (CalcPairwiseDistances, ClusterSamples) were evaluated with VDJtools, and phylogenetic trees were built with CLCbio workbench. Using coefficient-of-variation modelling across technical triplicates, the study counted a clone as expanded if it had at least 8 unique UMIs. TCRdb reran the public reads through fastp at Q25 and MiXCR, keeping productive beta chains. Under each unique CDR3 protein, matching rows form one entry showing the most common genes and DNA. These V and J calls derive from TCRdb rather than the authors' analysis. This sample lists roughly 62,000 distinct CDR3 sequences; about an eighth were detected once. The top ten hold 1.5% to 2% of the sample.

The healthy controls were volunteers from blood banks in Maryland, USA. Unsorted PBMC libraries were generated from 2 million PBMCs stored in RNAlater at -80 °C until RNA extraction. PBMCs were separated from peripheral blood using Ficoll-Hypaque density gradient centrifugation and then cryopreserved in liquid nitrogen. The CDR3 measures 14 amino acids from cysteine to phenylalanine. Of all the DNA, just the CDR3 is kept, 42 bases in frame from base 1. V sheds 2 bases and J sheds 7 bases, leaving 12 bases between their ends. CDR1 and CDR2 were assigned from the germline V gene (reference sequence) as SGHKS and YYEKEE. Findings and caveats that apply to the study as a whole: TCR clonal expansion was highest in HAM/TSP patients and lowest in MS patients, with MS patients falling below even healthy controls. Across subjects, expanded clones never shared an identical CDR3 amino acid sequence, which suggests that the TCR-beta repertoires in every group were private.

This clonotype was found many times. Its cognate antigen has yet to be identified. Within one base of it there is no much larger clone, and no base qualities were kept. The source material was PBMCs. This sequence uses TRBV5-5 and TRBJ2-2; the D gene is possibly TRBD1 or TRBD2, with 5 bases matching each. The clonotype was recovered from a man aged 60 to 69 in good health. This receptor carries the CDR3 CASSLSGTIGELFF. The DNA sequence is as follows: TGTGCCAGCAGCTTATCCGGGACGATCGGGGAGCTGTTTTTT.